This TCR beta chain was profiled in a study of OX40 agonist ivuxolimab in advanced cancers. Study at large: Patients treated during dose escalation were battling hepatocellular carcinoma, melanoma, renal cell or head and neck cancer.

The data were produced by immunoSEQ multiplex PCR, yet TCRdb's version contains in-frame clones alone and is incomplete. In the table there are more than 85,000 clones, roughly 90% of which are singletons. The specimen comprised CD4+ or CD8+ T cells sorted from blood, sampled in a trial of the OX40 agonist ivuxolimab. The TCR comes from an adult with an advanced solid tumor such as melanoma, head and neck, liver or kidney cancer.

The chain's CDR3 is CASRGARLYEQYF. CDR3 sequence (DNA): TGTGCCAGCAGGGGCGCGAGGCTCTACGAGCAGTACTTC. This chain links TRBV6-6 with TRBJ2-7; D remains ambiguous. Germline-derived CDR1 and CDR2 are MNHNY and SVGAGI (reference sequence). The CDR3 is made up of 13 amino acids. V was cut by 6 bases and J by 3 bases, with 12 bases left in between.